The rows below give T cell receptor beta chains drawn from one sample of a study of blood T cells in healthy people across ages. TCRdb passed the 5' RACE reads through MiXCR, listing each CDR3 protein once. The sample lists 1 million or so distinct CDR3 sequences, under 30% occurring once. The same specimen was also included in a second study, on T cells of mothers and their children.

Sample: blood. All receptors derive from a girl under 10 years old in good health. Each CDR3 is given with its conserved first and last residue. Fields, in order: clone size, V gene, CDR3 protein. Clone size is stated in some rows and not others, as once, few, many or a class when expanded.

>-|TRBV6-2/TRBV6-3
CASTLDPVNTEAFF
>few|TRBV7-2
CASSLQVGTYGYTF
>-|TRBV7-9
CASSLEGAHGYTF
>few|TRBV12-3/TRBV12-4
CASSLSAGTRQETQYF
>-|TRBV11-2
CASSFNGGPYNEQFF
>-|TRBV10-3
CAITHRESVNEQFF
>-|TRBV10-3
CAIRGRLAGGSSYNEQFF
>-|TRBV20-1
CSALNGNTQYF
>few|TRBV5-1
CASSLAGGGRYEQFF
>few|TRBV5-1
CASSRRGQGGTNEKLFF
>few|TRBV7-2
CASSIAGQSNEKLFF
>-|TRBV4-1
CASSQTSGGGETQYF
>-|TRBV2
CASSEIMGNEQFF
>-|TRBV15
CATSDTGTEQFF
>once|TRBV20-1
CSARDFRLGQPQHF
>few|TRBV29-1
CSVGVSSGNTIYF
>-|TRBV9
CASSARGNRGVGETQYF
>-|TRBV15
CATSIKGPYEQYF
>once|TRBV9
CASSGGGPQPSYEQYF
>-|TRBV9
CASSPNHYGYTF
>-|TRBV5-5
CASRPRGQNLNTEAFF
>-|TRBV13
CASSLEGSASYEQYF
>-|TRBV4-3
CASSQERGFGEQFF
>few|TRBV12-3/TRBV12-4
CASSRGRGGDEKLFF